This TCR beta chain was sequenced for a study of blood T cell repertoires in COVID-19. At the level of the study: Samples came from the United States, Italy and Spain, spanning acute and convalescent COVID-19. Sources were T cells, B-cell-depleted T cells, or PBMCs; the material itself was cDNA or gDNA.

CDR1 and CDR2 (germline): MDHEN, SYDVKM. This CDR3 comprises 15 residues. J was trimmed by 9 bases and V by 7 bases; bases with no gene match: 10. Per the original methods: Scientists estimated how many nucleated cells there were by amplifying reference gene primers. Clones were sequenced by immunoSEQ multiplex PCR, and TCRdb holds only the in-frame ones, with some missing. V and J calls and clone size are copied from that table; D and trimming were computed from the DNA. The repertoire holds under 250,000 clones, with about 86% as singletons. This chain joins TRBV28 and TRBJ2-1, with 12 nucleotides matching TRBD2. The sample comprised peripheral blood. This receptor was taken from a man aged 80 or over with acute or convalescent COVID-19. The CDR3 nucleotides read TGTGCCAGCATCGGAGGACTAGCGGGAAGTTTTGAGCAGTTCTTC. Translation gives CASIGGLAGSFEQFF.